The T cell receptor beta chain described here comes from a study of cytomegalovirus exposure and HLA in healthy donors (dated by TCRdb to about 2017). Notes on the research overall: According to a later analysis, the 120 validation repertoires were produced on the same platform as the 700 or so repertoires of the first cohort. High-throughput TCR immunosequencing, statistical association of individual TCRs with disease status, and machine learning were combined to predict cytomegalovirus infection status. A separate validation cohort of roughly 120 different subjects was used in addition to the approximately 700-subject first cohort. The study aimed to test whether cataloging public T cell receptors could reveal signatures of past pathogen exposure.

The library was produced with the immunoSEQ multiplex PCR assay. From the authors' description of their analysis: To diagnose cytomegalovirus status from the catalog of TCR beta chain sequences, a statistical classification framework was built. In its TCRdb copy, this immuneACCESS table keeps in-frame sequences only and misses some clones. Where compared with another copy, unresolved V genes explain less than half of these, and the others have no known cause. That table gives V, J and clone size, and the DNA gave D and trimming. The sample data list some 170,000 clones, and more than 75% of these were observed just once. The top ten clones comprise under 3.5% of the sample. Results and caveats for the whole study, not just this receptor: Across donors, most TCR sequences were observed very rarely, whereas some public TCRs were present in many individuals. Of the cluster scores, about 94% were above 0 in a later analysis, which found that TCRs clustered in the first cohort also tended to co-occur in the roughly 130 validation repertoires. In the study, 150 to 200 TCR beta chains were listed as associated with cytomegalovirus. In vitro tests confirmed that a few of the cytomegalovirus-associated TCR beta chains recognize cytomegalovirus antigens. The authors suggested that the approach could potentially be extended to other disease states and immunological phenotypes. Cytomegalovirus status was reported to be diagnosed by the classifier with high specificity and sensitivity in both the original and validation cohorts. A later analysis had no HLA typing for the validation cohort, so co-occurrence there was scored across all 120 or so repertoires.

The germline V gene provides CDR1 MGHDK and CDR2 SYGVNS. V loses 4 bases, J loses 7 bases, and the germline ends lie 7 bases apart. The CDR3 spans 11 residues, from the cysteine through the phenylalanine. Of the read, only the CDR3 DNA is kept; its 33 bases are in frame from base 1. Concerning this clone: Its antigen target is currently unknown. Base quality data are lacking; no much larger clone is found one base away.

The donors belonged to the validation cohort of around 130 subjects, which was separate from the approximately 660-subject first cohort. The source is a man younger than 35 in good health and CMV-seropositive. The chain couples TRBV25-1 to TRBJ1-2, with no D gene named confidently. Sequencing input: PBMCs. The CDR3 amino acid sequence is: CASSARGGYTF. The DNA sequence reads TGTGCCAGCAGTGCGCGGGGTGGCTACACCTTC.